The clone carrying this T cell receptor beta chain is a singleton in its sample. What it binds is not known. The germline CDR1 and CDR2 sequences are MDHEN and SYDVKM. The CDR3 contains 14 residues. Trimming took off 2 bases at V and 4 bases at J, with 11 bases between the two ends. These data originate in a study of CD8+ T cells in alopecia areata. Findings of the study overall: Normal skin's resident alphabeta T cells are sequenced alongside lesional scalp T cells.

Extracted RNA was reverse transcribed, and the resulting cDNA served as sequencing template. The method was immunoSEQ multiplex PCR; TCRdb's version includes in-frame clones alone and lacks a portion of them. The sample has approximately 90,000 clones; around three quarters are singletons. The treatment was: oral pan-JAK inhibitor, 5-10 mg twice daily. This receptor was obtained from a human donor with alopecia areata. The sequences come from CD8+ T cells sorted from blood, collected between weeks 43 and 45, from a patient treated with tofacitinib. The chain recombines TRBV28 with TRBJ2-5, with a tentative D call TRBD1 (5 bases). CDR3 sequence (DNA): TGTGCCAGCAGTTTAACCAGCCAGGGAGAGACCCAGTACTTC. Translated: CASSLTSQGETQYF. Drawing the rest from reference TRBV28 and TRBJ2-5, the complete variable domain is DVKVTQSSRYLVKRTGEKVFLECVQDMDHENMFWYRQDPGLGLRLIYFSYDVKMKEKGDIPEGYSVSREKKERFSLILESASTNQTSMYLCASSLTSQGETQYFGPGTRLLVL.